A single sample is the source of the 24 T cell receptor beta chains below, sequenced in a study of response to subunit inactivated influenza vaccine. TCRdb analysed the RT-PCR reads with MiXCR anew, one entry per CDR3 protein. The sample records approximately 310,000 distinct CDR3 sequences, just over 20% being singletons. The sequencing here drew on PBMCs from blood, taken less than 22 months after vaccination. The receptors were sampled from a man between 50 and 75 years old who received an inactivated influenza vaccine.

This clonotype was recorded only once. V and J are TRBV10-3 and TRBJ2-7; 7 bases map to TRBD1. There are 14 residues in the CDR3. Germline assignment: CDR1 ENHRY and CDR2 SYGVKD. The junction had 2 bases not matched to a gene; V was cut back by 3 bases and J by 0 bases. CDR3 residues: CAISDYRGSYEQYF. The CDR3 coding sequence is TGTGCCATCAGTGATTACAGGGGCTCCTACGAGCAGTACTTC.

This CDR3 is CAWSAVRREPIDEQFF. The CDR3 DNA sequence: TGTGCCTGGAGTGCGGTAAGGCGGGAGCCGATAGATGAGCAGTTCTTC. The chain employs TRBV30 and TRBJ2-1; 7 nucleotides match TRBD2. The CDR3 has 16 residues. Germline-derived CDR1 and CDR2 are GTSNPN and SVGIG (reference sequence). The junction had 14 bases not matched to a gene; V was cut back by 1 base and J by 8 bases.

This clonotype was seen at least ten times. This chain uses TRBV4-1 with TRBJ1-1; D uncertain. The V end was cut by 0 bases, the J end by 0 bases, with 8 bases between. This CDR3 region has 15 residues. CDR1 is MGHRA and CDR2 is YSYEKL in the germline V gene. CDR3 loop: CASSQEVGLNTEAFF. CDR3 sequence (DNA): TGCGCCAGCAGCCAAGAAGTAGGTCTGAACACTGAAGCTTTCTTT.

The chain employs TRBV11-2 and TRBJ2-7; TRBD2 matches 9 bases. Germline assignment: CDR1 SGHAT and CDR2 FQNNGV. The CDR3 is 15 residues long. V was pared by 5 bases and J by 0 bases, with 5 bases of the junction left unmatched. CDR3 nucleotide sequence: TGTGCCAGCAGCAAGACTAGCGGTTTCTCCTACGAGCAGTACTTC. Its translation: CASSKTSGFSYEQYF.

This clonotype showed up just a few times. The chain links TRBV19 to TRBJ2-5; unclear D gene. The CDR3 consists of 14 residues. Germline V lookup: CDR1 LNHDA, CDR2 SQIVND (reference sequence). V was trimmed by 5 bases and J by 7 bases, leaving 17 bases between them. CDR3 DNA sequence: TGTGCCAGTAGTGAATTCGGCGATGCAGGGACCCAGTACTTC. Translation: CASSEFGDAGTQYF.

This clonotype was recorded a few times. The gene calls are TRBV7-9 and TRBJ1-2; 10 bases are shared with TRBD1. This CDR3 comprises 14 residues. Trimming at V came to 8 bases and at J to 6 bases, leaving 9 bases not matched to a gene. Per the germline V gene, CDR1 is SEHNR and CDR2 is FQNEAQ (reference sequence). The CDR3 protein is CASGPRQGANGYTF. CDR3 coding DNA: TGTGCCAGCGGCCCTCGACAGGGGGCGAATGGCTACACCTTC.

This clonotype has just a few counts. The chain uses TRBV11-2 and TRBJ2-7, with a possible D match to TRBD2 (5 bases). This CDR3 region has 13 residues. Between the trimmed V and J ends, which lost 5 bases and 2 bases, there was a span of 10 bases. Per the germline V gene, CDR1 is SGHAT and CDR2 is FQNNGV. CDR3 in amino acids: CASSTGMTYEQYF. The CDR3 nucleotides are TGTGCCAGCAGCACCGGGATGACCTACGAGCAGTACTTC.

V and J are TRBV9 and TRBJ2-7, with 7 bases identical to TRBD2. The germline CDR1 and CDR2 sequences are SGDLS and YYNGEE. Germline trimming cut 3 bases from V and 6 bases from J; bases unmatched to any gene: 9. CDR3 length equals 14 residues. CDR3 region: CASSATAGVLEQYF. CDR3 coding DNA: TGTGCCAGCAGCGCAACGGCGGGAGTCCTCGAGCAGTACTTC.

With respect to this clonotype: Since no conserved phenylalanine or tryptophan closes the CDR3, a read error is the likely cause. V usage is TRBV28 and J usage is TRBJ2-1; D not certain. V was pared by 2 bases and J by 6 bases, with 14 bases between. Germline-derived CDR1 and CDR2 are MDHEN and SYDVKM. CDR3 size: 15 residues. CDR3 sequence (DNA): TGTGCCAGCAGTTTAAGCGCCCGATCAGCCAATGAGCAGTTCTGC. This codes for CASSLSARSANEQFC.

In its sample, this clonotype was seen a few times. CDR3 nucleotides: TGTGCCAGCTCACCACCCGGGTTGGGGAACACTGAAGCTTTCTTT. Translating it yields CASSPPGLGNTEAFF. The chain carries TRBV18 and TRBJ1-1; D gene uncertain. The V gene lost 0 bases and the J gene lost 1 base, with 9 bases spanning the gap. Germline CDR1 and CDR2: KGHSH and LQKENI. The length of the CDR3 is 15 residues.

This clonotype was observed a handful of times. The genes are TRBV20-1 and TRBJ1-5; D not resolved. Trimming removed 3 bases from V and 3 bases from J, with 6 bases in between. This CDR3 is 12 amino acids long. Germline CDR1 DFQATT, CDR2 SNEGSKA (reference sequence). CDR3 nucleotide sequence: TGCAGTGCTAGGGACCTCAATCAGCCCCAGCATTTT. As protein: CSARDLNQPQHF.

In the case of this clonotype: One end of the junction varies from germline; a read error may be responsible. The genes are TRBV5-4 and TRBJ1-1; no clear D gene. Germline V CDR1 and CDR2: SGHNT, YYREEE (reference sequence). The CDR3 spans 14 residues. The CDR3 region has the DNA TGTCCCAGCAGCCCGGATCCGGGGAGGACTGAAGCTTTCTTT. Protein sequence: CPSSPDPGRTEAFF.

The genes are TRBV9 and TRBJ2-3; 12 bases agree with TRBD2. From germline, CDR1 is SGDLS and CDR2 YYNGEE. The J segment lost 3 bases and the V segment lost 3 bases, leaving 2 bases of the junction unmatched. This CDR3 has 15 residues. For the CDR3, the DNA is TGTGCCAGCAGCGCTAGCGGGAGGGCAACAGATACGCAGTATTTT. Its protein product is CASSASGRATDTQYF.

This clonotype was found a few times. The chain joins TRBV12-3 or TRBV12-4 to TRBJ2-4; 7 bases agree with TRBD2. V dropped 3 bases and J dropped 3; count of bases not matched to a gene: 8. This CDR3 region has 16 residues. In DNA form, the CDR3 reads TGTGCCAGCAGTTTCGGGGGAGGGCTAGGCAAAAACATTCAGTACTTC. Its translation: CASSFGGGLGKNIQYF.

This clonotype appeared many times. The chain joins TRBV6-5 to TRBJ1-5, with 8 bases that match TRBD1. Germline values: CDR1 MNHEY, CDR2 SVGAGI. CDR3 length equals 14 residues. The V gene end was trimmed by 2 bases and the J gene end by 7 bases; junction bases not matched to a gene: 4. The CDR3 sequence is CASSYDRGGQPQHF. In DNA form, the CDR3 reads TGTGCCAGCAGTTACGACAGGGGAGGGCAGCCCCAGCATTTT.

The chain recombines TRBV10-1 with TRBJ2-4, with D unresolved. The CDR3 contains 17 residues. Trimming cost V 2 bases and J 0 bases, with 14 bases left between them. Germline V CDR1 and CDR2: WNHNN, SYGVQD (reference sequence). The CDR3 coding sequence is TGCGCCAGCAGTGAGGTGGAGCCCATGCTAGCCAAAAACATTCAGTACTTC. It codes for CASSEVEPMLAKNIQYF.

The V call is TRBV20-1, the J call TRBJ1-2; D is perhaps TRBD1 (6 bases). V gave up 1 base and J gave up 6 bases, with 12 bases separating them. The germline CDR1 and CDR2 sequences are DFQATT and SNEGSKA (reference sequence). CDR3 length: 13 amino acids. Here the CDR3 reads CSARGFPGDGYTF. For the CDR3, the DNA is TGCAGTGCTAGAGGATTCCCAGGGGATGGCTACACCTTC.

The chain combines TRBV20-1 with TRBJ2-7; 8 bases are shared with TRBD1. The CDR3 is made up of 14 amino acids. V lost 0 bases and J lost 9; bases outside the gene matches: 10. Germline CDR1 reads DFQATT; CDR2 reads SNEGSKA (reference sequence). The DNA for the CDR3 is TGCAGTGCTAGAGATGAGGGGCAGGGGGCTGGGCAGTACTTC. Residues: CSARDEGQGAGQYF.

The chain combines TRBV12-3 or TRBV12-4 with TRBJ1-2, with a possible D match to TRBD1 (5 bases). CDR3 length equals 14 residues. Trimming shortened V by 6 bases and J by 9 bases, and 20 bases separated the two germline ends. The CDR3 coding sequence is TGTGCCAGCAGCCTTAGCGGGCTTCAGGGTAGCTACACCTTC. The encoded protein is CASSLSGLQGSYTF.

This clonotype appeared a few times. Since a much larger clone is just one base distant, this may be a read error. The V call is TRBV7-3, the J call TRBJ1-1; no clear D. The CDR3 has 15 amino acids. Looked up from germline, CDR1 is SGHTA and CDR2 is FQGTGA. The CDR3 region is CASSTRPDMNTEASF. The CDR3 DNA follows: TGTGCCAGCAGCACTCGGCCAGACATGAACACTGAAGCTTCCTTT.

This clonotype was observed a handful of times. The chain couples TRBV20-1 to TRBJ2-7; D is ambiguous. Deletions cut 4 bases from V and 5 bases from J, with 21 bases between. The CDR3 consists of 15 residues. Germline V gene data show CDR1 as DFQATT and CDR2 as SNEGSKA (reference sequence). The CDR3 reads CSATKLGIARDEQYF. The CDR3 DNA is TGCAGTGCTACCAAATTGGGAATAGCACGCGACGAGCAGTACTTC.

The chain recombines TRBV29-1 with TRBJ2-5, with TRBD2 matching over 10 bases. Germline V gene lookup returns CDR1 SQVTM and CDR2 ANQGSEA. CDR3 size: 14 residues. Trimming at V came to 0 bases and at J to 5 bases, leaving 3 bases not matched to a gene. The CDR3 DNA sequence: TGCAGCGTTGAAGATGGGACTAGCGAGGAGACCCAGTACTTC. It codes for CSVEDGTSEETQYF.

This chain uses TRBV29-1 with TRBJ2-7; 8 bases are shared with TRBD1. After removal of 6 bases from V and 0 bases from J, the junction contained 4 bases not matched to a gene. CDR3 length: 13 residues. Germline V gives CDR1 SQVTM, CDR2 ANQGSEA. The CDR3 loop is CSVTGGHSYEQYF. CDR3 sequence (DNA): TGCAGCGTAACAGGGGGACACTCCTACGAGCAGTACTTC.

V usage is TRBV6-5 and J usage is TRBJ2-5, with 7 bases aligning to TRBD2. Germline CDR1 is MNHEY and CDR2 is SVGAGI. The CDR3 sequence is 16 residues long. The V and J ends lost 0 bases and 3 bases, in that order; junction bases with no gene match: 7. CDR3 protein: CASSYSPGLAEETQYF. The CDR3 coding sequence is TGTGCCAGCAGTTACTCACCGGGGCTAGCGGAAGAGACCCAGTACTTC.